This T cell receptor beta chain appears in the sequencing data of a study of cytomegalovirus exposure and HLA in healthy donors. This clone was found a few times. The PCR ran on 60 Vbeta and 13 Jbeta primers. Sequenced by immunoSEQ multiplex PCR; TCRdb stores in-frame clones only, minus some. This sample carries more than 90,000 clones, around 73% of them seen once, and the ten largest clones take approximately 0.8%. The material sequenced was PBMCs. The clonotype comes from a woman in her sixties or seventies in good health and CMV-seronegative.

In DNA form, the CDR3 reads TGTGCCAGCAGTCCCGGGCAGTGGACAGGGGAAGGCTACACCTTC. Translated, it gives CASSPGQWTGEGYTF. V usage is TRBV28 and J usage is TRBJ1-2, with TRBD1 matching 9 bases. The CDR3 runs to 15 residues. J gave up 8 bases and V 5 bases, and 12 bases lay outside the gene matches. Germline values: CDR1 MDHEN, CDR2 SYDVKM.